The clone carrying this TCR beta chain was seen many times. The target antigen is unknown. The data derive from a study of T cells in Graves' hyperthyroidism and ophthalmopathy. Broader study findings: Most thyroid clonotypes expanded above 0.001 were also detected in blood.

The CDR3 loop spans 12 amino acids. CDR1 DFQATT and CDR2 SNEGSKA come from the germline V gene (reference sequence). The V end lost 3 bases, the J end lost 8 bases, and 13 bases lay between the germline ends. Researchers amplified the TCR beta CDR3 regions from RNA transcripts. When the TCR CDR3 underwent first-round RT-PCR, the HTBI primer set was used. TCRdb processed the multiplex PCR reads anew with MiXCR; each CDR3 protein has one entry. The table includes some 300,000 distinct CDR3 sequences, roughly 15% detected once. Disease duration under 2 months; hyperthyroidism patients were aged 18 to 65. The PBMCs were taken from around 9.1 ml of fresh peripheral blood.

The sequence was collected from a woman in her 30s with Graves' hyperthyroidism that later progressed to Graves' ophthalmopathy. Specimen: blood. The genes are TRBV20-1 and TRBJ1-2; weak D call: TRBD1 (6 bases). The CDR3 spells CSARDLQGGYTF. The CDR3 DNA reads TGCAGTGCTAGGGACCTTCAGGGGGGCTACACCTTC.